The 7 T cell receptor beta chains below come from one sample, sequenced in a study of cytomegalovirus exposure and HLA in healthy donors. Vbeta (60) and Jbeta (13) primers were used in the PCR. The repertoire was sequenced with immunoSEQ multiplex PCR; TCRdb's copy has only in-frame clones and lacks some. The sample includes 150,000 to 200,000 clones, about two thirds seen only once; the top ten take 2% to 2.5%. The material sequenced was PBMCs. Receptors were obtained from a human donor in good health.

The rearrangement joins TRBV19 to TRBJ2-7; D possibly corresponds to TRBD1 (6 bases). The V and J ends lost 3 bases and 3 bases respectively, with 9 bases between them. This CDR3 is 13 amino acids long. Germline V lookup: CDR1 LNHDA, CDR2 SQIVND (reference sequence). CDR3 sequence reads: CASSIGQYYEQYF. The CDR3, as DNA: TGTGCCAGTAGTATCGGACAGTACTACGAGCAGTACTTC.

This chain uses TRBV19 with TRBJ2-5; TRBD1 aligns across 9 bases. CDR3 length: 14 amino acids. Germline lookup yields CDR1 LNHDA and CDR2 SQIVND (reference sequence). V lost 9 bases, J lost 2 bases, and 7 bases stayed unmatched. CDR3 residues: CASRPGQGQETQYF. For the CDR3, the DNA is TGTGCCAGCCGACCGGGACAGGGACAAGAGACCCAGTACTTC. Filled out from reference TRBV19 and TRBJ2-5, the complete variable domain reads DGGITQSPKYLFRKEGQNVTLSCEQNLNHDAMYWYRQDPGQGLRLIYYSQIVNDFQKGDIAEGYSVSREKKESFPLTVTSAQKNPTAFYLCASRPGQGQETQYFGPGTRLLVL.

About this clone itself: One junction end disagrees with the germline gene, perhaps due to a read error. J is TRBJ1-2 and V is TRBV5-1, with 8 positions matching TRBD1. The CDR3 sequence is 17 residues long. Germline CDR1 SGHRS, CDR2 YFSETQ. The CDR3: CASSAQPGQDTNYGCTF. CDR3 DNA: TGCGCCAGCAGCGCCCAACCGGGACAGGACACTAACTATGGCTGCACCTTC.

This sequence joins TRBV9 and TRBJ1-3, with a weak D call TRBD1 (6 bases). From germline, CDR1 is SGDLS and CDR2 YYNGEE. V was shortened by 0 bases and J by 6 bases, with 13 bases between the two germline ends. The CDR3 totals 15 residues. The DNA for the CDR3 is TGTGCCAGCAGCGTAGTAGAGACAGGCTTAAACACCATATATTTT. It translates to CASSVVETGLNTIYF. The entire variable domain, with the rest obtained from reference TRBV9 and TRBJ1-3, is as follows: DSGVTQTPKHLITATGQRVTLRCSPRSGDLSVYWYQQSLDQGLQFLIQYYNGEERAKGNILERFSAQQFPDLHSELNLSSLELGDSALYFCASSVVETGLNTIYFGEGSWLTVV.

The chain carries TRBV4-1 and TRBJ2-2; 10 nucleotides agree with TRBD1. The germline V gene has CDR1 MGHRA and CDR2 YSYEKL. The V and J ends lost 1 base and 4 bases, in that order; junction bases with no gene match: 3. The CDR3 runs 16 residues. The CDR3 loop is CASSQGQGASTGELFF. For the CDR3, the DNA is TGCGCCAGCAGCCAAGGACAGGGGGCTAGCACCGGGGAGCTGTTTTTT.

This chain connects TRBV19 to TRBJ1-4; tentatively, D is TRBD1 (6 bases). The CDR3 has 15 residues. CDR1 and CDR2 from the germline V gene are LNHDA and SQIVND (reference sequence). With 1 base removed from V and 6 bases from J, the gap between germline ends came to 12 bases. For the CDR3, the DNA is TGTGCCAGTAGTATAGCCTCCGACAGGCATGAAAAACTGTTTTTT. Protein: CASSIASDRHEKLFF.

The V gene is TRBV7-8, the J gene TRBJ1-2; tentative D call: TRBD1 (6 bases). V was shortened by 3 bases and J by 4 bases, with 12 bases between the two germline ends. In germline, CDR1 is SGHVS, CDR2 FQNEAQ. The CDR3 covers 14 residues. This CDR3 reads CASSLQGSSYGYTF. CDR3 in DNA: TGTGCCAGCAGCTTGCAGGGGTCCAGCTATGGCTACACCTTC. The entire variable domain, with the rest obtained from reference TRBV7-8 and TRBJ1-2, is as follows: GAGVSQSPRYKVAKRGQDVALRCDPISGHVSLFWYQQALGQGPEFLTYFQNEAQLDKSGLPSDRFFAERPEGSVSTLKIQRTQQEDSAVYLCASSLQGSSYGYTFGSGTRLTVV.